The rows below give T cell receptor beta chains drawn from one sample of a study of technical replicates of blood from a few donors. Data came from immunoSEQ multiplex PCR; TCRdb stores just in-frame clones and leaves some out. The table shows some 90,000 clones, with 95% occurring only once. The sequencing input was T cells isolated from PBMCs. These receptors all stem from a human donor in good health. Both conserved end residues are part of each CDR3. The D gene is left open where the match is weak. Only some rows state a clone size, as once, few, many or a class for expanded clones.

abundance: NA
j_gene: TRBJ2-3
v_gene: TRBV4-1
d_gene: TRBD1
CDR3nt: TGCGCCAGCAGTGGGACAGGGAGGACAGATACGCAGTATTTT
CDR3aa: CASSGTGRTDTQYF

abundance: NA
j_gene: TRBJ1-5
v_gene: TRBV21-1
d_gene: NA
CDR3nt: TGTGCCAGCAGCAATTCTCCCACAGGGGAAGGGAATCAGCCCCAGCATTTT
CDR3aa: CASSNSPTGEGNQPQHF

abundance: NA
j_gene: TRBJ2-7
v_gene: TRBV5-1
d_gene: TRBD1
CDR3nt: TGCGCCAGCAGCTTGGGGACAGGGTTCTACGAGCAGTACTTC
CDR3aa: CASSLGTGFYEQYF

abundance: NA
j_gene: TRBJ2-3
v_gene: TRBV28
d_gene: TRBD2
CDR3nt: TGTGCCAGCAGACTAGCGGGAGGGGTAGATACGCAGTATTTT
CDR3aa: CASRLAGGVDTQYF

abundance: NA
j_gene: TRBJ1-3
v_gene: TRBV19
d_gene: NA
CDR3nt: TGTGCCAGTAGTTTCGGACTATCTGGAAACACCATATATTTT
CDR3aa: CASSFGLSGNTIYF

abundance: NA
j_gene: TRBJ2-1
v_gene: TRBV27
d_gene: TRBD2
CDR3nt: TGTGCCAGCAGGTTAGCGGGAGACAACTCCTACAATGAGCAGTTCTTC
CDR3aa: CASRLAGDNSYNEQFF

abundance: NA
j_gene: TRBJ2-7
v_gene: TRBV19
d_gene: NA
CDR3nt: TGTGCCAGTAGTATAGATTTGGCGACTAACATTCACTACGAGCAGTACTTC
CDR3aa: CASSIDLATNIHYEQYF

abundance: NA
j_gene: TRBJ2-7
v_gene: TRBV4-2
d_gene: TRBD2
CDR3nt: TGTGCCAGCAGCCAAATGGGACTAGCGGGAGGTGAGTCCTACGAGCAGTACTTC
CDR3aa: CASSQMGLAGGESYEQYF

abundance: NA
j_gene: TRBJ2-3
v_gene: TRBV15
d_gene: TRBD2
CDR3nt: TGTGCCACCAGCCCCCGGGCGGGAGCCCACACAGATACGCAGTATTTT
CDR3aa: CATSPRAGAHTDTQYF

abundance: once
j_gene: TRBJ1-2
v_gene: TRBV2
d_gene: NA
CDR3nt: TGTGCCAGCAGTGAAGCCTATACAGTAATCTACACCTTC
CDR3aa: CASSEAYTVIYTF

abundance: NA
j_gene: TRBJ2-5
v_gene: TRBV27
d_gene: NA
CDR3nt: TGTGCCAGCAGTTTATCGAGAGTCCAAGAGACCCAGTACTTC
CDR3aa: CASSLSRVQETQYF

abundance: NA
j_gene: TRBJ1-1
v_gene: TRBV5-8
d_gene: NA
CDR3nt: TGTGCCAGCAGCTGGGGACTGACACCGACTGAAGCTTTCTTT
CDR3aa: CASSWGLTPTEAFF

abundance: NA
j_gene: TRBJ2-1
v_gene: TRBV19
d_gene: TRBD1
CDR3nt: TGTGCCAGTAGTATAGAGGGACAGGTGTACAATGAGCAGTTCTTC
CDR3aa: CASSIEGQVYNEQFF

abundance: NA
j_gene: TRBJ2-3
v_gene: TRBV9
d_gene: TRBD2
CDR3nt: TGTGCCAGCAGCCGACTAGCGGGAGGGCCGGCTCAAGATACGCAGTATTTT
CDR3aa: CASSRLAGGPAQDTQYF

abundance: NA
j_gene: TRBJ2-3
v_gene: TRBV7-9
d_gene: NA
CDR3nt: TGTGCCAGTATCGAGGTCGGGGGGCGCGAAGATACGCAGTATTTT
CDR3aa: CASIEVGGREDTQYF

abundance: NA
j_gene: TRBJ1-5
v_gene: TRBV27
d_gene: TRBD1
CDR3nt: TGTGCCAGCAGTGCCATAGAAACAGGGGGCAATCAGCCCCAGCATTTT
CDR3aa: CASSAIETGGNQPQHF

abundance: NA
j_gene: TRBJ2-5
v_gene: TRBV2
d_gene: NA
CDR3nt: TGTGCCAGCAGTGTCCTCGGAGGGCCTCAGGAGACCCAGTACTTC
CDR3aa: CASSVLGGPQETQYF

abundance: NA
j_gene: TRBJ2-7
v_gene: TRBV4-1
d_gene: NA
CDR3nt: TGCGCCAGCAGCCAAGACAAAGCTTACGAGCAGTACTTC
CDR3aa: CASSQDKAYEQYF

abundance: NA
j_gene: TRBJ1-2
v_gene: TRBV11-2
d_gene: NA
CDR3nt: TGTGCCAGCAGCCAGGGGACACTTAATAACTATGGCTACACCTTC
CDR3aa: CASSQGTLNNYGYTF

abundance: NA
j_gene: TRBJ1-1
v_gene: TRBV7-3
d_gene: NA
CDR3nt: TGTGCCAGCAGCTTGATCGGGGGGCTGAACACTGAAGCTTTCTTT
CDR3aa: CASSLIGGLNTEAFF

abundance: NA
j_gene: TRBJ2-4
v_gene: TRBV7-2
d_gene: NA
CDR3nt: TGTGCCAGTAAGACCCGGGGAGCCAAAAACATTCAGTACTTC
CDR3aa: CASKTRGAKNIQYF

abundance: NA
j_gene: TRBJ2-2
v_gene: TRBV30
d_gene: NA
CDR3nt: TGTGCCTGGGATACTAGCGGGGAGCTGTTTTTT
CDR3aa: CAWDTSGELFF